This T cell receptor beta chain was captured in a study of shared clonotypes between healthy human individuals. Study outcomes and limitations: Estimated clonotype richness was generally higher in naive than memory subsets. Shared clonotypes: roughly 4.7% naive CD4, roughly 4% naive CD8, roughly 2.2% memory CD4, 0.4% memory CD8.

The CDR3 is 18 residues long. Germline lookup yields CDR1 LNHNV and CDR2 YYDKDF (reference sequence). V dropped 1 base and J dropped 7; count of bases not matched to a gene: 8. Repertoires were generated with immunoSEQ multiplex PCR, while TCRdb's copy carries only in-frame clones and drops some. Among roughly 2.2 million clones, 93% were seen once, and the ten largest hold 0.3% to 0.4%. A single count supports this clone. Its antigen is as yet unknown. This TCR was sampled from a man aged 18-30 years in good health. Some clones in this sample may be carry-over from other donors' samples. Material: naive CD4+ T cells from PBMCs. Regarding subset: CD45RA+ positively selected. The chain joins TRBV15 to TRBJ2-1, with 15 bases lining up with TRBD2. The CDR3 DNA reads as TGTGCCACCAGCAGAGTCGGGACTAGCGGGAGGACCGTGAATGAGCAGTTCTTC. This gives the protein CATSRVGTSGRTVNEQFF.